This T cell receptor (beta chain) was sequenced for a study of human T cells and chemical hapten exposure. Study-level background: Variability of per-sample TCR yields stemmed mainly from small differences in pooled library volume. General study findings and limits: High-frequency TCRs, those above 1 in 1000, stayed the same after DPC sensitization.

The template was total RNA from unfractionated whole blood. CDR3 length equals 16 residues. V was clipped by 1 base and J by 6 bases; unmatched bases: 11. Germline V gene sequence: CDR1 PRHDT, CDR2 FYEKMQ (reference sequence). As the library was built, unique molecular identifiers were attached to individual cDNA molecules. Original analysis: With a range of 23,224 to 690,600, the median per sample was around 96,000 TCRs. A single record per CDR3 protein comes from TCRdb applying MiXCR to the reads. The V and J calls, along with clone size, are taken from TCRdb and not from the paper's own processing. The sample has about 120,000 distinct CDR3 sequences; more than 8.5% are singletons. About this clonotype: Its antigen is unidentified.

Input material: whole blood. The receptor comes from a human donor in good health. Some clones in this sample may be carry-over from other donors' samples. The chain employs TRBV13 and TRBJ2-7; TRBD2 matches at 8 bases. This chain's CDR3 is CASSLEWGGRPPEQYF. The CDR3, as DNA: TGTGCCAGCAGCTTAGAGTGGGGCGGGAGGCCCCCCGAGCAGTACTTC.